This paragraph covers one TCR beta chain sequence. The antigen is unknown. Germline values: CDR1 SGHRS, CDR2 YFSETQ. J lost 4 bases, V lost 9 bases, and 11 bases had no gene match. The CDR3 sequence is 14 residues long. Libraries were prepared by immunoSEQ multiplex PCR; TCRdb keeps only in-frame clonotypes and omits some of them. The sample lists about 130,000 clones, nearly 90% occurring once. The donors were part of the validation cohort, which consisted of over a hundred subjects and was separate from the first cohort of hundreds of subjects. The entry originates in a study of cytomegalovirus exposure and HLA in healthy donors. Notes on the study in general: The study put 150 or so TCR beta chains on its list as cytomegalovirus-associated. CMV antigen specificity was confirmed in vitro for a few CMV-associated chains.

The clonotype was recovered from a woman between 18 and 30 years old in good health and CMV-seronegative. The rearrangement uses TRBV5-1 and TRBJ1-1, with 8 bases matching TRBD1. The sample was PBMCs. The CDR3 spells CATREGQAITEAFF. The CDR3 nucleotides read TGCGCCACCCGCGAGGGACAGGCTATCACTGAAGCTTTCTTT.